The next 8 T cell receptor beta chains were all read from a single sample in a study of response to subunit inactivated influenza vaccine. TCRdb independently ran MiXCR on the RT-PCR reads; one entry per CDR3 protein. The repertoire holds just under 550,000 distinct CDR3 sequences, with around a quarter as singletons. This same sample was also part of a study on T cells expressing NK-cell markers. That study adds: UMIs accompanied the 5'RACE template switching by which TCR beta cDNA was made.

This material consisted of CD4+ T cells sorted from PBMCs, taken roughly 13 days after vaccination. Receptors originate from a man in his fifties or sixties who received an inactivated influenza vaccine.

This clonotype was seen at least ten times. The chain combines TRBV29-1 with TRBJ1-2; TRBD1 aligns across 9 bases. The CDR3 runs to 14 residues. Losses at the gene ends were 5 bases for V and 2 bases for J; bases not matched to a gene: 6. Germline values: CDR1 SQVTM, CDR2 ANQGSEA. CDR3 in DNA: TGCAGCGTTTGGACAGGGGCCGTCAACTATGGCTACACCTTC. As protein: CSVWTGAVNYGYTF.

This clonotype was observed a few times. The chain joins TRBV20-1 to TRBJ2-3; no reliable D call. Germline-derived CDR1 and CDR2 are DFQATT and SNEGSKA (reference sequence). V lost 6 bases to trimming and J lost 2 bases, with 9 bases between them. This CDR3 region has 12 residues. CDR3 DNA sequence: TGCAGTGCAGGAACGGCCACAGATACGCAGTATTTT. This sequence encodes CSAGTATDTQYF.

V and J are TRBV7-8 and TRBJ2-5, with D possibly matching TRBD2 (6 bases). The CDR3 length is 14 residues. Germline assignment: CDR1 SGHVS and CDR2 FQNEAQ. Trimming cost V 0 bases and J 7 bases, with 12 bases left between them. CDR3 sequence reads: CASSLAGGGGTQYF. The CDR3 DNA sequence: TGTGCCAGCAGCTTAGCGGGGGGAGGTGGGACCCAGTACTTC.

The gene calls are TRBV18 and TRBJ2-6; no reliable D call. V was cut by 4 bases and J by 2 bases, with 6 bases left in between. CDR1 KGHSH and CDR2 LQKENI come from the germline V gene. The CDR3 is 14 amino acids. CDR3 sequence reads: CASSRVPGANVLTF. In nucleotides, the CDR3 is TGTGCCAGCTCACGGGTCCCTGGGGCCAACGTCCTGACTTTC.

This clonotype was counted between two and nine times. The chain is built from TRBV30 and TRBJ2-7, with D maybe TRBD2 (6 bases). The V end was cut by 0 bases, the J end by 4 bases, with 22 bases between. The CDR3 totals 17 residues. Germline CDR1 reads GTSNPN; CDR2 reads SVGIG (reference sequence). CDR3: CAWSVRMGRDLGYEQYF. The DNA of the CDR3 is TGTGCCTGGAGTGTACGAATGGGGCGGGACCTCGGTTACGAGCAGTACTTC.

This CDR3 reads CASSLARTEEAFF. CDR3 sequence (DNA): TGTGCCAGCAGTTTAGCCCGGACAGAGGAAGCTTTCTTT. The V gene is TRBV27, the J gene TRBJ1-1; weak D call: TRBD1 (6 bases). Germline V lookup: CDR1 MNHEY, CDR2 SMNVEV (reference sequence). This CDR3 comprises 13 residues. V was pared by 2 bases and J by 8 bases, with 12 bases between.

This sequence joins TRBV10-1 and TRBJ2-5, with unresolved D. The CDR3 runs 15 residues. Looked up from germline, CDR1 is WNHNN and CDR2 is SYGVQD (reference sequence). Trimming pared 2 bases from V and 2 bases from J, leaving 12 bases between. CDR3 residues: CASSEKAEPQETQYF. In nucleotides, the CDR3 is TGCGCCAGCAGTGAGAAGGCAGAGCCTCAAGAGACCCAGTACTTC.

J is TRBJ1-5 and V is TRBV7-2; D is possibly TRBD1 (5 bases). Per germline, CDR1 SGHTA and CDR2 FQGNSA. V lost 2 bases and J 2 bases, leaving 10 bases between the germline ends. This CDR3 spans 15 amino acids. The CDR3 DNA reads as TGTGCCAGCAGCTTAAGTGTGACAGGCAATCAGCCCCAGCATTTT. Protein product: CASSLSVTGNQPQHF.